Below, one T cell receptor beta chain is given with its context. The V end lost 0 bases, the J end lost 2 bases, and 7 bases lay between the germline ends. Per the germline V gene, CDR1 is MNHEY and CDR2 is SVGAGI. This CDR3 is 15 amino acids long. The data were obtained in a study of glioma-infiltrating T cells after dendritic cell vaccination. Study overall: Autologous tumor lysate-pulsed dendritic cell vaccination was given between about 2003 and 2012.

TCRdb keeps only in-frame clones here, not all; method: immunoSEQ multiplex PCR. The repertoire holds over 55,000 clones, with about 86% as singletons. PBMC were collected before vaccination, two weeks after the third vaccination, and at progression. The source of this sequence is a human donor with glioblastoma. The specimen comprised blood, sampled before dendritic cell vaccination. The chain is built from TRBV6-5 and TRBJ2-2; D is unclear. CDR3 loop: CASSYSQSNTGELFF. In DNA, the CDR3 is TGTGCCAGCAGTTACTCACAGAGCAACACCGGGGAGCTGTTTTTT.